The present T cell receptor (beta chain) was sequenced within a study of T cell changes during pregnancy in multiple sclerosis. The repertoire was sequenced with immunoSEQ multiplex PCR; TCRdb's copy has only in-frame clones and lacks some. The data show approximately 53,000 clones, 85% to 95% seen once. The source material was CD4+ T cells from peripheral blood mononuclear cells, sampled in the second trimester of pregnancy. This clonotype originated in a female donor with multiple sclerosis, enrolled in a pregnancy study.

CDR3 amino acids: CASSLDGGRSGNTIYF. The DNA of the CDR3 is TGTGCCAGCAGCTTAGATGGGGGCCGCTCTGGAAACACCATATATTTT. This chain connects TRBV7-8 to TRBJ1-3, with TRBD1 as a possible D gene (6 bases). The CDR3 is 16 residues long. CDR1 SGHVS and CDR2 FQNEAQ come from the germline V gene. V was pared by 1 base and J by 0 bases, with 10 bases between.